The 4 T cell receptor beta chains reported below all come from one sample, sequenced in a study of CD8 T cells in ankylosing spondylitis. TCRdb analysed the 5' RACE reads with MiXCR anew, one entry per CDR3 protein. The table records under 250,000 distinct CDR3 sequences, roughly 24% of them present only once. The sample was blood, either unsorted or a sorted T cell fraction (not recorded which). Receptors were obtained from a male donor with ankylosing spondylitis or in good health (not recorded which).

The V call is TRBV5-6, the J call TRBJ1-2, with a possible D match to TRBD1 (5 bases). Germline loops: CDR1 SGHDT, CDR2 YYEEEE. With 2 bases removed from V and 6 bases from J, the gap between germline ends came to 14 bases. CDR3 length equals 14 residues. CDR3 nucleotide sequence: TGTGCCAGCAGCTTAGGATCCTTGGGGCATGGCTACACCTTC. It is translated as CASSLGSLGHGYTF.

V is TRBV4-2 and J is TRBJ2-1; 7 bases agree with TRBD1. Germline V CDR1 and CDR2: LGHNA, YNFKEQ. V gave up 4 bases and J gave up 3 bases; unmatched junction bases: 9. The length of the CDR3 is 16 residues. CDR3 DNA: TGTGCCAGCAGCCCTAGGTTAGGGGGCGGCTACAATGAGCAGTTCTTC. Protein product: CASSPRLGGGYNEQFF.

The chain combines TRBV6-5 with TRBJ2-6; D not certain. The CDR3 sequence is 15 residues long. The V end lost 4 bases, the J end lost 2 bases, and 9 bases lay between the germline ends. From germline, CDR1 is MNHEY and CDR2 SVGAGI. The CDR3 is CASSSVLPGANVLTF. The CDR3 nucleotides are TGTGCCAGCAGTTCCGTACTACCTGGGGCCAACGTCCTGACTTTC.

This clonotype has at least ten counts. This chain connects TRBV6-5 to TRBJ1-5, with D possibly matching TRBD1 (5 bases). The CDR3 contains 15 residues. V was shortened by 0 bases and J by 2 bases, with 8 bases between the two germline ends. The germline V gene has CDR1 MNHEY and CDR2 SVGAGI. Here the CDR3 DNA reads TGTGCCAGCAGTTACTCGATAGGGGGCAATCAGCCCCAGCATTTT. This sequence encodes CASSYSIGGNQPQHF.